This TCR beta chain was profiled in a study of T-cell memory formation after mild COVID-19. At the level of the study: Largely, the TCR clusters proved donor specific.

Via MiXCR, TCRdb re-called the 5' RACE reads, giving one row per CDR3 protein. The data contain approximately 350,000 distinct CDR3 sequences, 25% to 30% of them singletons. The study's findings and limits: Cross-reactive memory apparently joined, as some responding clones appeared in pre-infection memory.

In germline, CDR1 is SNHLY, CDR2 FYNNEI. V lost 1 base to trimming and J lost 9 bases, with 10 bases between them. The length of the CDR3 is 13 residues. Regarding this clonotype: Its antigen is currently unknown.

This sequence joins TRBV2 and TRBJ1-3; possible D gene TRBD1, 5 bases. The clonotype originates from an adult woman who had mild COVID-19 (a few samples of this study predate the infection). Cell type and time point are not known. Sample: PBMCs or a T cell subset sorted from them (not recorded which). This CDR3 is CASSEEGDSTIYF. The CDR3 nucleotides read TGTGCCAGCAGTGAAGAGGGTGACAGCACCATATATTTT.